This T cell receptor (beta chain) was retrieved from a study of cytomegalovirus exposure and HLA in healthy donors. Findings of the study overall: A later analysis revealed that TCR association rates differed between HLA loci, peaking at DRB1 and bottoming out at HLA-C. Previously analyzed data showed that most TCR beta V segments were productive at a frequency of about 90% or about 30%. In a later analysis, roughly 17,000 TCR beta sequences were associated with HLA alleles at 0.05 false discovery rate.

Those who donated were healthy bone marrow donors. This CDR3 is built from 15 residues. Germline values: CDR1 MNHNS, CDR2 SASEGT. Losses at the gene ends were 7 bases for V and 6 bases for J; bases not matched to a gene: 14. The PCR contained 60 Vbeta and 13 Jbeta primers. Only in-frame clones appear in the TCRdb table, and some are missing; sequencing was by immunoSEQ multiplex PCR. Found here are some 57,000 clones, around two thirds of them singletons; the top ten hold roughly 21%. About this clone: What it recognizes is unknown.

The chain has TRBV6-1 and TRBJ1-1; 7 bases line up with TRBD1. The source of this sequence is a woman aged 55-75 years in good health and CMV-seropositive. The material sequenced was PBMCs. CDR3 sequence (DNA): TGTGCCAGCAACCGTCAGGGGGTTTTGTCCCCTGAAGCTTTCTTT. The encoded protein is CASNRQGVLSPEAFF.